The 29 T cell receptor beta chains in this list originate from one sample, sequenced in a study of graft-versus-host responses after intestinal transplantation. Produced via immunoSEQ multiplex PCR; TCRdb's table is partial and in-frame only. The data contain about 14,000 clones, about 95% of them singletons. The specimen was PBMCs, collected 9 days after transplant. These TCRs come from a human patient who received an intestinal transplant, so some T cells may come from the graft donor.

The V gene is TRBV11-2, the J gene TRBJ2-7, with D possibly TRBD2 on 5 matching bases. This CDR3 region has 14 residues. V was trimmed by 5 bases and J by 2 bases, leaving 13 bases between them. Germline V gene sequence: CDR1 SGHAT, CDR2 FQNNGV. The DNA for the CDR3 is TGTGCCAGCAGCCTAATACCGGGAACCTACGAGCAGTACTTC. It encodes CASSLIPGTYEQYF.

The rearrangement joins TRBV6-5 to TRBJ2-1; 10 bases are a match to TRBD1. The germline V gene has CDR1 MNHEY and CDR2 SVGAGI. Unmatched junction bases numbered 3, after V lost 0 bases and J lost 7 bases. This CDR3 has 15 residues. CDR3 in DNA: TGTGCCAGCAGTTACTCCCGGACAGGGGGAAATGAGCAGTTCTTC. Its translation is CASSYSRTGGNEQFF.

The V gene is TRBV5-1, the J gene TRBJ1-1, with a weak D call TRBD1 (6 bases). V was clipped by 0 bases and J by 6 bases, with 12 bases between them. The CDR3 runs to 14 residues. Per germline, CDR1 SGHRS and CDR2 YFSETQ. CDR3 sequence reads: CASSLARGGAEAFF. The CDR3, as DNA: TGCGCCAGCAGCTTGGCCAGAGGGGGGGCTGAAGCTTTCTTT.

The rearrangement joins TRBV27 to TRBJ1-5; D remains ambiguous. The V end lost 6 bases, the J end lost 0 bases, and 12 bases lay between the germline ends. The CDR3 is 15 residues long. Germline V gene sequence: CDR1 MNHEY, CDR2 SMNVEV (reference sequence). The CDR3 is CASRKVGDSNQPQHF. DNA for the CDR3: TGTGCCAGCAGGAAGGTTGGGGATAGCAATCAGCCCCAGCATTTT.

The V call is TRBV27, the J call TRBJ2-7, with a weak D call TRBD1 (5 bases). The ends were cut back, 5 bases at V and 2 bases at J, with 16 bases in the middle. CDR1 MNHEY and CDR2 SMNVEV come from the germline V gene (reference sequence). CDR3 size: 15 residues. The CDR3 spells CASSIDRARPYEQYF. CDR3 DNA: TGTGCCAGCAGTATTGACAGAGCCCGCCCCTACGAGCAGTACTTC.

The J gene is TRBJ2-1, the V gene TRBV27; 12 bases fit TRBD2. Germline lookup yields CDR1 MNHEY and CDR2 SMNVEV (reference sequence). CDR3 size: 16 residues. V gave up 3 bases and J gave up 5 bases; unmatched junction bases: 5. CDR3 nucleotide sequence: TGTGCCAGCAGTTTGCTCGGGACTAGCGGGCACAATGAGCAGTTCTTC. This translates into CASSLLGTSGHNEQFF.

V usage is TRBV6-5 and J usage is TRBJ2-1; D not resolved. V lost 0 bases and J lost 7, with 7 bases in between. The CDR3 sequence is 13 residues long. Germline V gives CDR1 MNHEY, CDR2 SVGAGI. The CDR3 region is CASSYSDGNEQFF. CDR3 bases: TGTGCCAGCAGTTACTCGGACGGGAATGAGCAGTTCTTC.

The rearrangement links TRBV19 to TRBJ2-1; a weak D match, TRBD2 (5 bases). Germline V gene lookup returns CDR1 LNHDA and CDR2 SQIVND (reference sequence). This CDR3 is 17 amino acids long. The V gene lost 7 bases and the J gene lost 4 bases, with 23 bases spanning the gap. CDR3 sequence (DNA): TGTGCCAGTACCCCCCGAGGTGGGAGCGATCCTTACAATGAGCAGTTCTTC. Encoded protein: CASTPRGGSDPYNEQFF.

The chain uses TRBV7-2 and TRBJ2-7; 10 nucleotides match TRBD2. Germline V gene data show CDR1 as SGHTA and CDR2 as FQGNSA. With 2 bases clipped from V and 2 bases from J, the junction kept 3 bases outside the gene matches. The length of the CDR3 is 15 residues. The CDR3 DNA sequence: TGTGCCAGCAGCTTACTAGCGGGAGTGGCCTACGAGCAGTACTTC. It translates to CASSLLAGVAYEQYF.

This chain joins TRBV4-1 and TRBJ2-3, with 9 bases fitting TRBD2. CDR1 and CDR2 (germline): MGHRA, YSYEKL. J lost 2 bases, V lost 1 base, and 7 bases had no gene match. The CDR3 extends over 17 amino acids. The CDR3 DNA sequence: TGCGCCAGCAGCCAAGTAAGACTAGCGGATTACACAGATACGCAGTATTTT. It encodes CASSQVRLADYTDTQYF.

The genes are TRBV2 and TRBJ2-2; D possibly corresponds to TRBD2 (6 bases). Germline values: CDR1 SNHLY, CDR2 FYNNEI. The CDR3 sequence is 16 residues long. V was cut by 6 bases and J by 0 bases, with 14 bases left in between. Here the CDR3 reads CASRPFGGTNTGELFF. CDR3 nucleotides: TGTGCCAGCAGACCCTTCGGCGGGACGAACACCGGGGAGCTGTTTTTT.

The chain is built from TRBV7-9 and TRBJ2-7, with TRBD2 as a possible D gene (5 bases). V was shortened by 7 bases and J by 3 bases, with 16 bases between the two germline ends. The CDR3 has 14 amino acids. CDR1 and CDR2 from the germline V gene are SEHNR and FQNEAQ (reference sequence). CDR3 sequence: CASTFIAWFYEQYF. CDR3 nucleotide sequence: TGTGCCAGCACCTTCATAGCGTGGTTCTACGAGCAGTACTTC.

The J gene is TRBJ2-2, the V gene TRBV4-1, with TRBD2 as a possible D gene (5 bases). The CDR3 is 16 amino acids. Trimming shortened V by 1 base and J by 3 bases, and 12 bases separated the two germline ends. From germline, CDR1 is MGHRA and CDR2 YSYEKL. CDR3 sequence reads: CASSQADSMDTGELFF. The CDR3 nucleotides are TGCGCCAGCAGCCAAGCGGACTCGATGGACACCGGGGAGCTGTTTTTT.

V and J are TRBV11-2 and TRBJ1-4; D is undetermined. The CDR3 length is 15 residues. Germline V gene data show CDR1 as SGHAT and CDR2 as FQNNGV. The V and J ends lost 2 bases and 4 bases respectively, with 11 bases between them. The CDR3 sequence: CASSLSGSHNEKLFF. As DNA, the CDR3 is TGTGCCAGCAGCTTAAGCGGCAGCCATAATGAAAAACTGTTTTTT.

The chain combines TRBV30 with TRBJ2-1, with TRBD2 identical over 9 bases. Germline CDR1 is GTSNPN and CDR2 is SVGIG (reference sequence). V lost 3 bases to trimming and J lost 7 bases; unmatched junction nucleotides: 10. The CDR3 contains 15 residues. The CDR3 loop is CAWRTWREGRNEQFF. The CDR3 region has the DNA TGTGCCTGGAGGACTTGGCGGGAGGGCCGGAATGAGCAGTTCTTC. Full variable domain (outside the CDR3, taken from reference TRBV30 and TRBJ2-1): SQTIHQWPATLVQPVGSPLSLECTVEGTSNPNLYWYRQAAGRGLQLLFYSVGIGQISSEVPQNLSASRPQDRQFILSSKKLLLSDSGFYLCAWRTWREGRNEQFFGPGTRLTVL.

Written as DNA, the CDR3 is TGCGCCAGCAGCCAAGCAGGCTGGGGACAACTGAACACTGAAGCTTTCTTT. Amino acid sequence: CASSQAGWGQLNTEAFF. The chain is built from TRBV4-1 and TRBJ1-1; D is possibly TRBD1 (6 bases). CDR3 length: 17 amino acids. With 1 base removed from V and 0 bases from J, the gap between germline ends came to 15 bases. Germline V gives CDR1 MGHRA, CDR2 YSYEKL.

This chain joins TRBV27 and TRBJ2-3, with 7 bases identical to TRBD2. The V gene's germline CDR1 is MNHEY and CDR2 SMNVEV (reference sequence). CDR3 length: 14 amino acids. The trim removed 4 bases at V and 0 bases at J, leaving 1 base unmatched. This CDR3 reads CASSYSGSTDTQYF. CDR3 DNA sequence: TGTGCCAGCAGTTATAGCGGGAGCACAGATACGCAGTATTTT.

The chain recombines TRBV19 with TRBJ1-1; D gene ambiguous. CDR3 length: 13 residues. Per the germline V gene, CDR1 is LNHDA and CDR2 is SQIVND (reference sequence). Trimming stripped 3 bases from V and 3 bases from J, with 8 bases between. In DNA form, the CDR3 reads TGTGCCAGTAGTATTTATGGGGACACTGAAGCTTTCTTT. Translating it yields CASSIYGDTEAFF.

With respect to this clone: One end of the junction does not line up with germline, which may come from a read error. The gene calls are TRBV28 and TRBJ2-7, with a weak D call TRBD2 (5 bases). CDR3 length: 15 residues. The germline gives CDR1 MDHEN, CDR2 SYDVKM. CDR3 nucleotide sequence: TGTGCCAGCAGTGTGATGCTAGCAGTCTCCGACGAGCAGTACTTC. Its protein is CASSVMLAVSDEQYF.

V and J are TRBV5-1 and TRBJ2-4; D remains unclear. The CDR3 has 14 amino acids. Trimming left V 7 bases short and J 5 bases short, with 16 bases between. The germline CDR1 and CDR2 sequences are SGHRS and YFSETQ. The CDR3 reads CASARTTLENIQYF. Written as DNA, the CDR3 is TGCGCCAGCGCGCGTACCACACTCGAAAACATTCAGTACTTC.

The chain combines TRBV4-1 with TRBJ2-5; 7 bases line up with TRBD2. This CDR3 is 16 amino acids long. The germline gives CDR1 MGHRA, CDR2 YSYEKL. V shed 1 base and J 4 bases; nucleotides not matched to a gene: 9. CDR3: CASSQGSLREVETQYF. The CDR3 DNA sequence: TGCGCCAGCAGCCAAGGAAGCCTACGGGAGGTAGAGACCCAGTACTTC.

This clone was detected once. The V and J genes are TRBV4-1 and TRBJ2-7, with TRBD2 matching 8 bases. The CDR3 extends over 15 amino acids. Trimming cost V 4 bases and J 0 bases; bases outside gene matches: 5. CDR1 MGHRA and CDR2 YSYEKL come from the germline V gene. The DNA for the CDR3 is TGCGCCAGCAGCCTCACTAGCGGAAGCTCCTACGAGCAGTACTTC. It codes for CASSLTSGSSYEQYF.

The count of this clone is one. The chain combines TRBV25-1 with TRBJ1-2; D is uncertain. CDR3 size: 15 residues. Trimming shortened V by 3 bases and J by 4 bases, and 15 bases separated the two germline ends. Germline CDR1 is MGHDK and CDR2 is SYGVNS. CDR3 sequence (DNA): TGTGCCAGCAGTGACGGTCGGGGTTCGAGCTATGGCTACACCTTC. It translates to CASSDGRGSSYGYTF.

J is TRBJ1-1 and V is TRBV2, with TRBD1 matching 7 bases. This CDR3 has 12 amino acids. After removal of 9 bases from V and 4 bases from J, the junction contained 5 bases not matched to a gene. Germline-derived CDR1 and CDR2 are SNHLY and FYNNEI. The CDR3 DNA reads as TGTGCCAGGGCAGACAGGGCCACTGAAGCTTTCTTT. Amino acids: CARADRATEAFF.

The chain employs TRBV19 and TRBJ2-1, with TRBD1 matching over 9 bases. The V gene end was trimmed by 5 bases and the J gene end by 4 bases; junction bases not matched to a gene: 9. The CDR3 totals 16 residues. CDR1 LNHDA and CDR2 SQIVND come from the germline V gene (reference sequence). The CDR3 bases are TGTGCCAGTAGTGTTCGACAGGGGGGGATTTACAATGAGCAGTTCTTC. It is translated as CASSVRQGGIYNEQFF.

CDR3 residues: CASGVGTHEQYF. For the CDR3, the DNA is TGTGCCAGCGGGGTGGGGACCCACGAGCAGTACTTC. V and J are TRBV27 and TRBJ2-7, with D perhaps given as TRBD1 or TRBD2 (5 bases each). V was shortened by 8 bases and J by 5 bases, with 13 bases between the two germline ends. Germline-derived CDR1 and CDR2 are MNHEY and SMNVEV (reference sequence). The CDR3 is made up of 12 amino acids.

V is TRBV30 and J is TRBJ2-2; tentative D call: TRBD2 (6 bases). Trimming stripped 4 bases from V and 2 bases from J, with 11 bases between. CDR1 is GTSNPN, CDR2 SVGIG, per germline (reference sequence). The CDR3 sequence is 14 residues long. The CDR3 DNA reads as TGTGCCTGGATCCTGGGGGGTAACACCGGGGAGCTGTTTTTT. Protein sequence: CAWILGGNTGELFF.

This sequence joins TRBV13 and TRBJ2-7; 8 bases align to TRBD1. Germline CDR1 PRHDT, CDR2 FYEKMQ (reference sequence). The CDR3 covers 15 residues. V dropped 6 bases and J dropped 0; count of bases not matched to a gene: 7. CDR3 DNA sequence: TGTGCCAGCAGTTCTGGACAGGGCGCCTCCTACGAGCAGTACTTC. Encoded protein: CASSSGQGASYEQYF.

This CDR3 is CAGLQGGGNTIYF. CDR3 DNA: TGTGCCGGATTACAGGGAGGCGGAAACACCATATATTTT. The gene calls are TRBV7-9 and TRBJ1-3, with D perhaps matching TRBD1 (6 bases). CDR1 SEHNR and CDR2 FQNEAQ come from the germline V gene (reference sequence). This CDR3 has 13 amino acids. V lost 11 bases to trimming and J lost 4 bases, with 15 bases between them.